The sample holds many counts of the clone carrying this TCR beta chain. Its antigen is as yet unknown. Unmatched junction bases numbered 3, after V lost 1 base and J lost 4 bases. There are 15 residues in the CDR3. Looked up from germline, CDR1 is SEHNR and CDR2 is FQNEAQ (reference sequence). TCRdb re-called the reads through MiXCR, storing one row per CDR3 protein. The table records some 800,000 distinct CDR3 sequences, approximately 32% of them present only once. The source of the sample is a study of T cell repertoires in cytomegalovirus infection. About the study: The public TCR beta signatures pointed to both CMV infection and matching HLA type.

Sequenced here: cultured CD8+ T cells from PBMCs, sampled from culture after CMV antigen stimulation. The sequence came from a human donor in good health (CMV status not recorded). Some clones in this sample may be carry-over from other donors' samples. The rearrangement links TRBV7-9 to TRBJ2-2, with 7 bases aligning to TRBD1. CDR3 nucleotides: TGTGCCAGCAGCTTAGTCCCAGGGGGCACCGGGGAGCTGTTTTTT. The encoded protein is CASSLVPGGTGELFF. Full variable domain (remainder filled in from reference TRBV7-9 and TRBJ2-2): DTGVSQNPRHKITKRGQNVTFRCDPISEHNRLYWYRQTLGQGPEFLTYFQNEAQLEKSRLLSDRFSAERPKGSFSTLEIQRTEQGDSAMYLCASSLVPGGTGELFFGEGSRLTVL.